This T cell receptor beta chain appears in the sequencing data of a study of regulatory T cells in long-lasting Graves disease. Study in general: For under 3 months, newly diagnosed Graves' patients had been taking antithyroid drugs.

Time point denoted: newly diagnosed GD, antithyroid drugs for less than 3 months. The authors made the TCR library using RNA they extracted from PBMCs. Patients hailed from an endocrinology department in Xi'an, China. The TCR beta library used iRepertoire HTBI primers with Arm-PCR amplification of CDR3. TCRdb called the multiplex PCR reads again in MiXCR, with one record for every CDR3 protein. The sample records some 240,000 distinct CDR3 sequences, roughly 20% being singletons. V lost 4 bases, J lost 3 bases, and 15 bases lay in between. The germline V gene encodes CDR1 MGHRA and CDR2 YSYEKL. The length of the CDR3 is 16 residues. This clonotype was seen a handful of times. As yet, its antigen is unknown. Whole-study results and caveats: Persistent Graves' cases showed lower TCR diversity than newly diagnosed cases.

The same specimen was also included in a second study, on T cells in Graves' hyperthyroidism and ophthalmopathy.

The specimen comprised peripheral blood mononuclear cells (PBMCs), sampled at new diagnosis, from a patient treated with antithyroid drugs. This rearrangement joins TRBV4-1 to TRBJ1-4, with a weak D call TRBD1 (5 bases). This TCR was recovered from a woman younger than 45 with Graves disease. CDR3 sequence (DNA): TGCGCCAGCAGCCGAACCCCAGGGTTTGCTAATGAAAAACTGTTTTTT. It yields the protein CASSRTPGFANEKLFF.